Below are 23 T cell receptor beta chains sequenced from a single sample in a study of blood T cell repertoires in COVID-19. Measured with immunoSEQ multiplex PCR; TCRdb has only the in-frame clones, and not every one. The repertoire holds about 200,000 clones, with 80% to 90% as singletons. Sequenced: peripheral blood. The receptors derive from a woman in her forties or fifties with active or convalescent COVID-19.

This clone was recorded many times. The chain is built from TRBV29-1 and TRBJ1-4, with a weak D call TRBD1 (5 bases). The V gene's germline CDR1 is SQVTM and CDR2 ANQGSEA. V gave up 6 bases and J gave up 2 bases, with 16 bases separating them. This CDR3 has 15 amino acids. The CDR3 protein is CSVRGGSGTNEKLFF. CDR3 DNA: TGCAGCGTCCGGGGGGGGAGCGGGACTAATGAAAAACTGTTTTTT.

For this clone: Other DNA sequences in this sample translate to the same CDR3. V and J are TRBV3-1 (or the pseudogene TRBV3-2) and TRBJ1-3; D not resolved. The CDR3 spans 15 residues. Germline CDR1 reads LGHDT; CDR2 reads YNNKEL (reference sequence). V lost 1 base to trimming and J lost 2 bases, with 9 bases between them. Here the CDR3 DNA reads TGTGCCAGCAGCCAAGGGGGAGGCGCTGGAAACACCATATATTTT. Translation gives CASSQGGGAGNTIYF.

The chain is built from TRBV5-1 and TRBJ1-5; tentative D call: TRBD1 (5 bases). The CDR3 consists of 14 residues. Germline loops: CDR1 SGHRS, CDR2 YFSETQ. Deletions cut 1 base from V and 2 bases from J, with 7 bases between. CDR3 nucleotides: TGCGCCAGCAGCTTGTGGGGGGGCAATCAGCCCCAGCATTTT. Translation gives CASSLWGGNQPQHF.

The genes are TRBV7-3 and TRBJ2-1, with D possibly matching TRBD1 (5 bases). CDR1 is SGHTA and CDR2 is FQGTGA in the germline V gene. Trimming removed 4 bases at V and 6 bases at J, with 16 bases between. This CDR3 has 15 residues. The CDR3 region is CASSSTGRRVNEQFF. The CDR3 nucleotides are TGTGCCAGCAGCTCCACAGGCCGACGTGTCAATGAGCAGTTCTTC.

The sample holds one count of this clone. The junction and the germline gene differ at one end; a read error may be behind it. The rearrangement joins TRBV10-3 to TRBJ1-5; D is unresolved. The CDR3 covers 16 residues. Germline loops: CDR1 ENHRY, CDR2 SYGVKD. The CDR3 is CAISELGSFSNQPQHF. The CDR3 coding sequence is TGTGCCATCAGCGAGTTGGGGAGCTTTAGCAATCAGCCCCAGCATTTT.

The chain has TRBV9 and TRBJ2-7, with 7 bases lining up with TRBD1. The CDR3 is 16 residues long. The ends lost 4 bases at V and 6 bases at J; junction bases unmatched: 16. In germline, CDR1 is SGDLS, CDR2 YYNGEE. CDR3 bases: TGTGCCAGCAGCACCCGGACCGGGACAGCCCGCGTCGAGCAGTACTTC. Translated, it gives CASSTRTGTARVEQYF.

V gene TRBV6-5 combines with J gene TRBJ1-2; 7 bases are shared with TRBD1. CDR1 is MNHEY, CDR2 SVGAGI, per germline. CDR3 length: 14 amino acids. V trimming: 6 bases; J trimming: 0 bases; junction bases outside the gene matches: 4. In DNA form, the CDR3 reads TGTGCCAGCAGGGACAGGCCTACTAACTATGGCTACACCTTC. Translated, it gives CASRDRPTNYGYTF.

Worth noting for this clone: One end of the junction varies from germline; a read error may be responsible. The chain joins TRBV7-2 to TRBJ2-3; 8 nucleotides match TRBD1. From germline, CDR1 is SGHTA and CDR2 FQGNSA. This CDR3 is built from 15 residues. CDR3 in amino acids: CASSLGSGGTDTQYF. The CDR3 DNA reads as TGTGCCAGCAGCTTAGGGTCAGGGGGCACGGATACGCAGTATTTT. The full variable domain, with the rest looked up from reference TRBV7-2 and TRBJ2-3, is GAGVSQSPSNKVTEKGKDVELRCDPISGHTALYWYRQSLGQGLEFLIYFQGNSAPDKSGLPSDRFSAERTGGSVSTLTIQRTQQEDSAVYLCASSLGSGGTDTQYFGPGTRLTVL.

The chain uses TRBV12-3 or TRBV12-4 and TRBJ1-1, with D maybe TRBD1 (5 bases). V lost 5 bases, J lost 10 bases, and 14 bases lay in between. The CDR3 has 12 residues. The CDR3 bases are TGTGCCAGCAGTCCCAGGGTTAACTCAGCTTTCTTT. Amino acids: CASSPRVNSAFF.

This chain connects TRBV9 to TRBJ2-3; TRBD2 aligns across 8 bases. The CDR3 is made up of 15 amino acids. Germline V gene data show CDR1 as SGDLS and CDR2 as YYNGEE. V gave up 4 bases and J gave up 0 bases; unmatched junction bases: 4. The CDR3 is CASSYQRGSTDTQYF. In DNA form, the CDR3 reads TGTGCCAGCAGCTATCAGCGGGGGAGCACAGATACGCAGTATTTT.

The chain joins TRBV28 to TRBJ1-6, with 9 bases identical to TRBD1. This CDR3 is 14 amino acids long. Germline-derived CDR1 and CDR2 are MDHEN and SYDVKM. After removal of 5 bases from V and 9 bases from J, the junction contained 5 bases not matched to a gene. In DNA, the CDR3 is TGTGCCAGCAGTAAGGACAGGGGCTCTTCACCCCTCCACTTT. Amino acid sequence: CASSKDRGSSPLHF.

The V and J genes are TRBV3-1 (or the pseudogene TRBV3-2) and TRBJ2-1; the match to TRBD2 covers 7 bases. J gave up 1 base and V 6 bases, and 6 bases lay outside the gene matches. The CDR3 runs to 15 residues. CDR1 LGHDT and CDR2 YNNKEL come from the germline V gene (reference sequence). The CDR3 DNA is TGTGCCAGCAGACACTCGGGGGGATCCTACAATGAGCAGTTCTTC. Translation: CASRHSGGSYNEQFF.

This rearrangement joins TRBV2 to TRBJ1-2; TRBD1 matches 9 bases. Germline V gives CDR1 SNHLY, CDR2 FYNNEI. The ends lost 6 bases at V and 4 bases at J; junction bases unmatched: 6. The CDR3 has 14 residues. CDR3 DNA: TGTGCCAGCAGCCGGGACAGGGTGGGCTATGGCTACACCTTC. Protein sequence: CASSRDRVGYGYTF.

The CDR3 loop reads CASSLAGSPYNEQFF. CDR3 DNA: TGTGCCAGCAGCTTAGCCGGGAGTCCCTACAATGAGCAGTTCTTC. This chain links TRBV7-7 with TRBJ2-1; D is perhaps TRBD2 (6 bases). The germline V and J ends were trimmed by 0 bases and 2 bases, with 8 bases remaining between them. The CDR3 covers 15 residues. Germline CDR1 is SSHAT and CDR2 is FNYEAQ (reference sequence).

The chain has TRBV5-6 and TRBJ1-2; no clear D. CDR1 SGHDT and CDR2 YYEEEE come from the germline V gene. Trimming took 1 base from V and 4 from J, leaving 11 bases between them. This CDR3 contains 14 residues. This chain's CDR3 is CASSLLQVGYGYTF. CDR3 nucleotides: TGTGCCAGCAGCTTGTTGCAGGTGGGCTATGGCTACACCTTC.

This chain connects TRBV5-1 to TRBJ2-2, with D unclear. The length of the CDR3 is 13 residues. Germline-derived CDR1 and CDR2 are SGHRS and YFSETQ. The V gene lost 2 bases and the J gene lost 7 bases, with 9 bases spanning the gap. CDR3 DNA: TGCGCCAGCAGCTTCCGGGTTGGCGGGGAGCTGTTTTTT. This gives the protein CASSFRVGGELFF.

V gene TRBV7-2 combines with J gene TRBJ1-4; 8 bases are a match to TRBD1. Trimming at V came to 7 bases and at J to 8 bases, leaving 15 bases not matched to a gene. The CDR3 consists of 16 residues. CDR1 is SGHTA, CDR2 FQGNSA, per germline. The CDR3 DNA is TGTGCCAGCAACCATTACAGGGGGGTTGGAGGCGAAAAACTGTTTTTT. Amino acid sequence: CASNHYRGVGGEKLFF.

Written as DNA, the CDR3 is TGTGCCAGCAGTGGGGCACAGACCCAGTACTTC. Residues: CASSGAQTQYF. J is TRBJ2-5 and V is TRBV2; D not resolved. Trimming took off 4 bases at V and 6 bases at J, with 6 bases between the two ends. Germline V gene sequence: CDR1 SNHLY, CDR2 FYNNEI. The CDR3 sequence is 11 residues long.

The chain carries TRBV5-1 and TRBJ1-3; TRBD1 matches 9 bases. Trimming cost V 4 bases and J 0 bases; bases outside gene matches: 5. There are 16 residues in the CDR3. The V gene's germline CDR1 is SGHRS and CDR2 YFSETQ. The CDR3 DNA sequence: TGCGCCAGCAGCACGACAGGGGGGAGCTCTGGAAACACCATATATTTT. Translating it yields CASSTTGGSSGNTIYF.

The chain employs TRBV28 and TRBJ2-1; no firm D call. Trimming pared 1 base from V and 4 bases from J, leaving 14 bases between. There are 16 residues in the CDR3. Looked up from germline, CDR1 is MDHEN and CDR2 is SYDVKM. The CDR3 here is CASSLSYMGRYNEQFF. CDR3 sequence (DNA): TGTGCCAGCAGTTTATCCTACATGGGCAGATACAATGAGCAGTTCTTC. Combining the CDR3 with reference TRBV28 and TRBJ2-1 gives the whole variable domain DVKVTQSSRYLVKRTGEKVFLECVQDMDHENMFWYRQDPGLGLRLIYFSYDVKMKEKGDIPEGYSVSREKKERFSLILESASTNQTSMYLCASSLSYMGRYNEQFFGPGTRLTVL.

The chain uses TRBV9 and TRBJ1-2; weak D call: TRBD1 (5 bases). The V gene's germline CDR1 is SGDLS and CDR2 YYNGEE. Trimming took 0 bases from V and 8 from J, leaving 17 bases between them. This CDR3 region has 15 residues. CDR3 residues: CASSVGVGRVKGYTF. For the CDR3, the DNA is TGTGCCAGCAGCGTAGGGGTGGGCAGGGTGAAAGGCTACACCTTC.

This clone was observed a single time. The rearrangement joins TRBV2 to TRBJ2-5, with D perhaps TRBD2 (6 bases). The CDR3 runs 12 residues. Germline V lookup: CDR1 SNHLY, CDR2 FYNNEI. V lost 4 bases, J lost 9 bases, and 12 bases lay in between. For the CDR3, the DNA is TGTGCCAGCAGTGTCGGGGGAAGGGCCCAGTACTTC. Protein: CASSVGGRAQYF.

V usage is TRBV28 and J usage is TRBJ1-6; D possibly corresponds to TRBD1 (5 bases). V was clipped by 6 bases and J by 7 bases, with 13 bases between them. From germline, CDR1 is MDHEN and CDR2 SYDVKM. The CDR3 length is 14 residues. The CDR3 DNA sequence: TGTGCCAGCAGCTTCCGCGGGGGGAATTCACCCCTCCACTTT. Translation gives CASSFRGGNSPLHF.